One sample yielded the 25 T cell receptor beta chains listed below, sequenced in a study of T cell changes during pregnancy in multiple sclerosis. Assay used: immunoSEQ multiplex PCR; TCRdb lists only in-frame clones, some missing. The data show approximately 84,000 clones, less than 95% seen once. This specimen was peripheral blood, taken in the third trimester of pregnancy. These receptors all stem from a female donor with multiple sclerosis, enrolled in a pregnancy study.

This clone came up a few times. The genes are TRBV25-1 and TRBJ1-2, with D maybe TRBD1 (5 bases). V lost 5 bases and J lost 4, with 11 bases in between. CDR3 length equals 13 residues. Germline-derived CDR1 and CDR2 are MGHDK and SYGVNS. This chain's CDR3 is CASSLLDTYGYTF. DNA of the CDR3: TGTGCCAGCAGTTTGCTGGACACCTATGGCTACACCTTC.

The CDR3 is CASRGRGRFSNQPQHF. CDR3 nucleotide sequence: TGTGCCAGCAGAGGCAGAGGGCGGTTCAGCAATCAGCCCCAGCATTTT. The rearrangement joins TRBV2 to TRBJ1-5; no firm D call. Trimming took 6 bases from V and 1 from J, leaving 16 bases between them. CDR1 and CDR2 (germline): SNHLY, FYNNEI. This CDR3 comprises 16 residues.

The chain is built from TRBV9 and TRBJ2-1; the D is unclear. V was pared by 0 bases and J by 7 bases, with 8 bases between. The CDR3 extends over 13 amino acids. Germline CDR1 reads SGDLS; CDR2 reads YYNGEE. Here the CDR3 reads CASSVDGANEQFF. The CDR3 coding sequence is TGTGCCAGCAGCGTAGACGGTGCTAATGAGCAGTTCTTC.

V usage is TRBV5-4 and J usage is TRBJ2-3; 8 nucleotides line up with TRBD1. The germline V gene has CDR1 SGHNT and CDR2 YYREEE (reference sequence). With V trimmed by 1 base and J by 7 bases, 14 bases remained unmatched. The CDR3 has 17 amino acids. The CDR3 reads CASSLSWQDREMNTQYF. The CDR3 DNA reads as TGTGCCAGCAGCTTGAGTTGGCAGGACAGGGAGATGAATACGCAGTATTTT.

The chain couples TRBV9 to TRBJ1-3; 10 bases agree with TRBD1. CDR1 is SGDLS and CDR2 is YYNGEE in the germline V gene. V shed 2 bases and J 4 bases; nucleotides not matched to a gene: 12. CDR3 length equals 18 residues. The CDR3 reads CASSVGTGTGVFGNTIYF. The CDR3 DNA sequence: TGTGCCAGCAGCGTGGGGACCGGGACAGGGGTATTCGGAAACACCATATATTTT.

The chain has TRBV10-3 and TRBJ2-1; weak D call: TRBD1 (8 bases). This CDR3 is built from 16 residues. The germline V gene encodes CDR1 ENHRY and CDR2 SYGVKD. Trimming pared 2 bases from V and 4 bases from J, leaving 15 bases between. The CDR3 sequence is CAISENPQGGYNEQFF. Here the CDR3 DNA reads TGTGCCATCAGTGAGAACCCACAGGGGGGGTACAATGAGCAGTTCTTC.

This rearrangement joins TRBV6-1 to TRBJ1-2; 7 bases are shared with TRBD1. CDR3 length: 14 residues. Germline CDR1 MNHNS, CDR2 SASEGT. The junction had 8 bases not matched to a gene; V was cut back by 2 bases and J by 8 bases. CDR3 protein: CASSETTQGTGYTF. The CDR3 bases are TGTGCCAGCAGTGAAACCACACAGGGGACGGGCTACACCTTC.

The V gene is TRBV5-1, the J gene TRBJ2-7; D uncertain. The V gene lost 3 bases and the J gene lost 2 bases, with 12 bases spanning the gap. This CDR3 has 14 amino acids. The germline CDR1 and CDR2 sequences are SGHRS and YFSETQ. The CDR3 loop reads CASSSPSSAYEQYF. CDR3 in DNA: TGCGCCAGCAGCTCACCCAGTTCCGCCTACGAGCAGTACTTC.

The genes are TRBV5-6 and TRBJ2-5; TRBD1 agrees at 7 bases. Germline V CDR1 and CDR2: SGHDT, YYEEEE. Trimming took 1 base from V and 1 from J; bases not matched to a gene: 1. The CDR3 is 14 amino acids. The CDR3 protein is CASSLYRGQETQYF. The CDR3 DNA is TGTGCCAGCAGCTTGTACAGGGGCCAAGAGACCCAGTACTTC. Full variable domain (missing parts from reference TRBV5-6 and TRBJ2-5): DAGVTQSPTHLIKTRGQQVTLRCSPKSGHDTVSWYQQALGQGPQFIFQYYEEEERQRGNFPDRFSGHQFPNYSSELNVNALLLGDSALYLCASSLYRGQETQYFGPGTRLLVL.

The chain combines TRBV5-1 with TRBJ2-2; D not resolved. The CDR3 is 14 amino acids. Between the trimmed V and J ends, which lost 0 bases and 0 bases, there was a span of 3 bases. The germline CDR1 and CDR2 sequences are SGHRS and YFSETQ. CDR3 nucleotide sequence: TGCGCCAGCAGCTTGGGCGCGAACACCGGGGAGCTGTTTTTT. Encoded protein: CASSLGANTGELFF.

In DNA form, the CDR3 reads TGTGCCAGCAGCTCTAGGACAGGGTTTCTGAACACTGAAGCTTTCTTT. The encoded protein is CASSSRTGFLNTEAFF. V gene TRBV7-2 combines with J gene TRBJ1-1; 8 bases fit TRBD1. Germline V gene sequence: CDR1 SGHTA, CDR2 FQGNSA. CDR3 length: 16 residues. Trimming took 4 bases from V and 0 from J; bases not matched to a gene: 7.

The CDR3 loop is CASSPFAHEQFF. For the CDR3, the DNA is TGTGCCAGCAGCCCCTTCGCGCATGAGCAGTTCTTC. V usage is TRBV9 and J usage is TRBJ2-1; no definite D call. V shed 4 bases and J shed 8 bases, with 10 bases lying between them. The CDR3 extends over 12 amino acids. Germline V gene data show CDR1 as SGDLS and CDR2 as YYNGEE.

The chain's CDR3 is CASSSTRGAKNIQYF. CDR3 DNA sequence: TGTGCCAGCAGCTCGACCAGGGGAGCCAAAAACATTCAGTACTTC. The chain employs TRBV11-2 and TRBJ2-4; a possible D gene is TRBD1 (6 bases). V lost 4 bases and J lost 0, with 10 bases in between. The CDR3 has 15 amino acids. The germline V gene has CDR1 SGHAT and CDR2 FQNNGV.

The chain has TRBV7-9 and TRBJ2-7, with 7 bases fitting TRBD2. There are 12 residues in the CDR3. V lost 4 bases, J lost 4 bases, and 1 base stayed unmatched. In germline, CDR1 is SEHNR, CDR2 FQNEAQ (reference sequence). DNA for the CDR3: TGTGCCAGCAGCTGGGAGGGATACGAGCAGTACTTC. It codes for CASSWEGYEQYF.

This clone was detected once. CDR3 in amino acids: CASSLSRTRGPNQPQHF. CDR3 coding DNA: TGTGCCAGCAGTTTATCGAGGACCAGGGGCCCTAATCAGCCCCAGCATTTT. The J gene is TRBJ1-5, the V gene TRBV27, with D maybe TRBD1 (6 bases). Germline CDR1 and CDR2: MNHEY and SMNVEV (reference sequence). Trimming removed 0 bases at V and 4 bases at J, with 16 bases between. The CDR3 sequence is 17 residues long.

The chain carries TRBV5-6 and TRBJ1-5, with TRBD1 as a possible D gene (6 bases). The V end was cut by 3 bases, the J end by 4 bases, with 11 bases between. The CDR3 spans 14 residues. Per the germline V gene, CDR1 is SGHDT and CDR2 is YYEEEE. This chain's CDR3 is CASSSRQENQPQHF. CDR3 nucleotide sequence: TGTGCCAGCAGCTCTCGACAGGAAAATCAGCCCCAGCATTTT.

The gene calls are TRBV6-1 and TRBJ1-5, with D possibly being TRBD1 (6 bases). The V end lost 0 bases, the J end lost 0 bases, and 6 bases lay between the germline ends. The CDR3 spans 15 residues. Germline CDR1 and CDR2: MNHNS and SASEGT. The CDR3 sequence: CASSEATGSNQPQHF. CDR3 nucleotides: TGTGCCAGCAGTGAAGCGACAGGTAGCAATCAGCCCCAGCATTTT.

CDR3 in amino acids: CASSSHVGTVGHEQYF. Here the CDR3 DNA reads TGTGCCAGCAGCTCCCATGTCGGGACAGTTGGTCACGAGCAGTACTTC. The rearrangement joins TRBV9 to TRBJ2-7; 7 positions agree with TRBD1. This CDR3 comprises 16 residues. V lost 4 bases and J lost 5; bases outside the gene matches: 15. The V gene's germline CDR1 is SGDLS and CDR2 YYNGEE.

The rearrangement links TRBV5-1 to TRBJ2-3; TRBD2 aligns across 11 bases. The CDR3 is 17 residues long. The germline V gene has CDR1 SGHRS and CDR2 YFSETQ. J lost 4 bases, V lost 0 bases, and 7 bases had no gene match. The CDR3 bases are TGCGCCAGCAGCTTGGTGTTGACTAGCGGGGCGTCAGATACGCAGTATTTT. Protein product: CASSLVLTSGASDTQYF.

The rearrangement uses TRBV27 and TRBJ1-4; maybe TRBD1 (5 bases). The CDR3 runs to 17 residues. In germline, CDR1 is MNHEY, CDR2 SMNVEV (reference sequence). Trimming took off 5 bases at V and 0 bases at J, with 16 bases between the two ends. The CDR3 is CASSPRQGLSTNEKLFF. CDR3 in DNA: TGTGCCAGCAGTCCCAGGCAGGGTCTGTCAACTAATGAAAAACTGTTTTTT. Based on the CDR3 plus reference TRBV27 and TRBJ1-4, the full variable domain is EAQVTQNPRYLITVTGKKLTVTCSQNMNHEYMSWYRQDPGLGLRQIYYSMNVEVTDKGDVPEGYKVSRKEKRNFPLILESPSPNQTSLYFCASSPRQGLSTNEKLFFGSGTQLSVL.

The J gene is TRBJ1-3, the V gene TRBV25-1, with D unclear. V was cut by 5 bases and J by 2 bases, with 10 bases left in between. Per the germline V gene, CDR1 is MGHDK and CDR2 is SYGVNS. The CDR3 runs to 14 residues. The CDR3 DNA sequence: TGTGCCAGCAGTAGTGAGAGGGCTGGAAACACCATATATTTT. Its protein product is CASSSERAGNTIYF.

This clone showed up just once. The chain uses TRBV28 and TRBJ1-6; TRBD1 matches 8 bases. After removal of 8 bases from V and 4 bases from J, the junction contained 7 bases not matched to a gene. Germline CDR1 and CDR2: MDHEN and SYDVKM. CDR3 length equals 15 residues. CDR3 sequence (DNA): TGTGCCAGCGTGCAGGGGGCGTCTTATAATTCACCCCTCCACTTT. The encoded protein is CASVQGASYNSPLHF.

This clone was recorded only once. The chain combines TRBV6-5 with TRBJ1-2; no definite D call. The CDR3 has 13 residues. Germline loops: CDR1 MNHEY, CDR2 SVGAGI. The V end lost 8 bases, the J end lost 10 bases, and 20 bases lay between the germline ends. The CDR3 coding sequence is TGTGCCAGCCGGAAGGGAGCGGTTGACTTCTACACCTTC. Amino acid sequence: CASRKGAVDFYTF.

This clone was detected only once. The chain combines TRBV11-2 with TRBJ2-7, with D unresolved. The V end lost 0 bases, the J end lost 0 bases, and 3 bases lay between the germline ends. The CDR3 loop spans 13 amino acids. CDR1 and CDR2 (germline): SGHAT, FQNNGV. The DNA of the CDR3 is TGTGCCAGCAGCTTAGATAGCTCCTACGAGCAGTACTTC. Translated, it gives CASSLDSSYEQYF.

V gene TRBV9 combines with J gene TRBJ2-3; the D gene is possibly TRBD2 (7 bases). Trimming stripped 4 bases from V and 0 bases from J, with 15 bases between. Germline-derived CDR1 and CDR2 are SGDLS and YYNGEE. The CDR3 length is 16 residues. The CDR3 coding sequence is TGTGCCAGCAGCCCCGGGGGGCGCCATAGCACAGATACGCAGTATTTT. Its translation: CASSPGGRHSTDTQYF.